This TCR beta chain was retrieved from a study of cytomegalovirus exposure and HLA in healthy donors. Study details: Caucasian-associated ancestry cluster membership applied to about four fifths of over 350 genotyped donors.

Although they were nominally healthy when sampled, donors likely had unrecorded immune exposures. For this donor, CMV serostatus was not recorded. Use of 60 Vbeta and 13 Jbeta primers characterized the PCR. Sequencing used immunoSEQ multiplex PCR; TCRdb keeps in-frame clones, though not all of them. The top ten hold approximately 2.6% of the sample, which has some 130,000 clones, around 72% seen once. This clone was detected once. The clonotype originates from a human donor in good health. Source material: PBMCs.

The CDR3 DNA is TGCGCCAGCACCGCCCGAGGAGCTAGCTATGGCTACACCTTC. Translating gives CASTARGASYGYTF. The chain uses TRBV5-1 and TRBJ1-2, with D uncertain. This CDR3 has 14 residues. The germline gives CDR1 SGHRS, CDR2 YFSETQ. The V end lost 6 bases, the J end lost 4 bases, and 16 bases lay between the germline ends.